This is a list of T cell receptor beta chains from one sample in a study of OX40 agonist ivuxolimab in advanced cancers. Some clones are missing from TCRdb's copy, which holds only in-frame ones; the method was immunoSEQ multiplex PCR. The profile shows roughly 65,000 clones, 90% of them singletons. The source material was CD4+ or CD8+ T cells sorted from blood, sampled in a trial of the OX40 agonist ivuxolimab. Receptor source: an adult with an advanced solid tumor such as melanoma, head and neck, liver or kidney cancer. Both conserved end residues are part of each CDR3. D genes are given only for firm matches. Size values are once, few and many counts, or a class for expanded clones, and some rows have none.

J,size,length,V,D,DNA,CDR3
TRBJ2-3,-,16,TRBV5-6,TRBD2,TGTGCCAGCAGCGCCTCACTAGCGGGAGGTGGAGATACGCAGTATTTT,CASSASLAGGGDTQYF
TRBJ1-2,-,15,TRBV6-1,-,TGTGCCAGCATGGACCGGGGGGGGAATGACTATGGCTACACCTTC,CASMDRGGNDYGYTF
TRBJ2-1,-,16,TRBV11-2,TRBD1,TGTGCCAGCAGCTTCGAAGGGGACAGGGAACGGCATGAGCAGTTCTTC,CASSFEGDRERHEQFF
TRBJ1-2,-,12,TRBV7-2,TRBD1,TGTGCCAGCAGCCGGGACAGCTATGGCTACACCTTC,CASSRDSYGYTF
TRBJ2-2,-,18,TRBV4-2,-,TGTGCCAGCAGCCTTCGCGGATCTAGTGGGGGGAACACCGGGGAGCTGTTTTTT,CASSLRGSSGGNTGELFF
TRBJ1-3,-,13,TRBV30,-,TGTGCCTGGACGGGGGAATCGGGAAACACCATATATTTT,CAWTGESGNTIYF
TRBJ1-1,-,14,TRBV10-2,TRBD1,TGCGCCAGCAGTGAGGACAGGGTTAACACTGAAGCTTTCTTT,CASSEDRVNTEAFF
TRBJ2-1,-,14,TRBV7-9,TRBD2,TGTGCCAGCAGCTTAGCGCGACTAGCCAATGAGCAGTTCTTC,CASSLARLANEQFF
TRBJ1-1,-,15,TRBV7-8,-,TGTGCCAGCAGCTTAGGGAGGGCCAGGTACACTGAAGCTTTCTTT,CASSLGRARYTEAFF
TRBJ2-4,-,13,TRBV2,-,TGTGCCAGCAGTGAACGGCAGGGGAGCATTCAGTACTTC,CASSERQGSIQYF
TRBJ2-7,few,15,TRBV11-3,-,TGTGCCAGCAGCTACCGAACAACCGGACCCAACGAGCAGTACTTC,CASSYRTTGPNEQYF
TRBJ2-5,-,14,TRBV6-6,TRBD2,TGTGCCAGCAGCCCCGGGGGGGATAGAGAGACCCAGTACTTC,CASSPGGDRETQYF
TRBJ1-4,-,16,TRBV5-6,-,TGTGCCAGCAGCTCACCCTGGGGGGGCAAGGATGAAAAACTGTTTTTT,CASSSPWGGKDEKLFF
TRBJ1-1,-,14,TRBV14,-,TGTGCCAGCAGCCAGAGGACAGTGAACACTGAAGCTTTCTTT,CASSQRTVNTEAFF
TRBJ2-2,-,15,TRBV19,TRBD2,TGTGCCAGTAGCAATAGCGGGAGTTTCACCGGGGAGCTGTTTTTT,CASSNSGSFTGELFF
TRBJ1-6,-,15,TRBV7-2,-,TGTGCCAGCAGCTTAGGCAGACCAGCAAATTCACCCCTCCACTTT,CASSLGRPANSPLHF
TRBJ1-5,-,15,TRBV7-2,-,TGTGCCAGCAGCTTAGCCCTAGGGAGCAATCAGCCCCAGCATTTT,CASSLALGSNQPQHF
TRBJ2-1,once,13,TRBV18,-,TGTGCCAGCTCACCGAAGGGGTTCGGGGAGCAGTTCTTC,CASSPKGFGEQFF
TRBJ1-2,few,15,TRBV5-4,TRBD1,TGTGCCAGCAGCCCGCAGGGGGCGTTGGTCTATGGCTACACCTTC,CASSPQGALVYGYTF
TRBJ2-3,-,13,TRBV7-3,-,TGTGCCAGCAGCTTAGACTCCTCGGATACGCAGTATTTT,CASSLDSSDTQYF
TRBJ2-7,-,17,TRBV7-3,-,TGTGCCAGCAGCGACCCCTGGGCAAGACCCCCTTCTGGCGAGCAGTACTTC,CASSDPWARPPSGEQYF
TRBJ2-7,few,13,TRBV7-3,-,TGTGCCAGCAGCCAGGACGGTGGGAAGGGGCAGTACTTC,CASSQDGGKGQYF
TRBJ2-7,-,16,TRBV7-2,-,TGTGCCAGCAGCTTAGGGAGTAGGGCTGACAACTACGAGCAGTACTTC,CASSLGSRADNYEQYF
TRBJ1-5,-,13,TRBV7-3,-,TGTGCCAGCAGCTTAAGCACCAATCAGCCCCAGCATTTT,CASSLSTNQPQHF
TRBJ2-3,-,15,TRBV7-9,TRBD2,TGTGCCAGCAGCCTCGGGACTAGCGTGACAGATACGCAGTATTTT,CASSLGTSVTDTQYF
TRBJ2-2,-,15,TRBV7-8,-,TGTGCCAGCACCATGTCGCTAGTAGGGACCGGGGAGCTGTTTTTT,CASTMSLVGTGELFF
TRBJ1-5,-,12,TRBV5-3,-,TGTGCCAGAAGCTTGGGCTTGGAGCCCCAGCATTTT,CARSLGLEPQHF
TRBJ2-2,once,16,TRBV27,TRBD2,TGTGCCAGCAGTTTATCGGCTAGCGGGACCGTCGGGGAGCTGTTTTTT,CASSLSASGTVGELFF
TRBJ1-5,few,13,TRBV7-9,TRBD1,TGTGCCAGCAGCCAGGGACAGAATCAGCCCCAGCATTTT,CASSQGQNQPQHF
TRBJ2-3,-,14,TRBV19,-,TGTGCCAGTAGTGCTACAGGGTCCACAGATACGCAGTATTTT,CASSATGSTDTQYF
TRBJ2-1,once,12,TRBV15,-,TGTGCCACCAGCAGCCTCCCCAATGAGCAGTTCTTC,CATSSLPNEQFF
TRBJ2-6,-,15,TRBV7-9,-,TGTGCCAGCAGCCTGGGGAGGTCTGGGGCCAACGTCCTGACTTTC,CASSLGRSGANVLTF
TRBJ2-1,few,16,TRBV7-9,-,TGTGCCAGCAGCCCCCGATCTAGCACTATGAGCAATGAGCAGTTCTTC,CASSPRSSTMSNEQFF
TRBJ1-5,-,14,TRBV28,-,TGTGCCAGCAGACCGACAGGATTTAGTCAGCCCCAGCATTTT,CASRPTGFSQPQHF
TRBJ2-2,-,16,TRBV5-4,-,TGTGCCAGCAGCTTTTATCAGGGGTCGAACACCGGGGAGCTGTTTTTT,CASSFYQGSNTGELFF
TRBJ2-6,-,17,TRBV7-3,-,TGTGCCAGCAGCCTCGGACAGAGCCCCTCTGGGGCCAACGTCCTGACTTTC,CASSLGQSPSGANVLTF
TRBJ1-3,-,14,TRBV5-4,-,TGTGCCAGCAGCTTGGGGCTCTCTGGAAACACCATATATTTT,CASSLGLSGNTIYF
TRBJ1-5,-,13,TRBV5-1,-,TGCGCCAGCAGCTTGGATCCGAATCAGCCCCAGCATTTT,CASSLDPNQPQHF
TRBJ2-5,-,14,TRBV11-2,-,TGTGCCAGCAGCCGGAGGGGGGGCGCAGAGACCCAGTACTTC,CASSRRGGAETQYF
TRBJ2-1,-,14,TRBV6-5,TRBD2,TGTGCCACGACCCAGCGGGAGTCCTACAATGAGCAGTTCTTC,CATTQRESYNEQFF
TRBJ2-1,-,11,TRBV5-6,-,TGTGCCAGCAGCTTTTTCCAGGAGCAGTTCTTC,CASSFFQEQFF
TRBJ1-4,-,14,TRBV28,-,TGTGCCACTCGGCAGGGTTTGGCTAATGAAAAACTGTTTTTT,CATRQGLANEKLFF
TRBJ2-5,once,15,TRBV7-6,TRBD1,TGTGCCAGCAGCCCCGGACAGGGGGCCAGAGAGACCCAGTACTTC,CASSPGQGARETQYF
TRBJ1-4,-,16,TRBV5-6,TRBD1,TGTGCCAGCAGCCAGACAGGGGCCGCCGATTATGAAAAACTGTTTTTT,CASSQTGAADYEKLFF
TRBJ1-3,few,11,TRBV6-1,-,TGTGCCAGTATCGGGGGAAACACCATATATTTT,CASIGGNTIYF
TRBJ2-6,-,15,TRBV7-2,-,TGTGCCAGCAGCTTAAGGGTTTCAGGGGCCAACGTCCTGACTTTC,CASSLRVSGANVLTF
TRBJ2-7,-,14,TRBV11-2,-,TGTGCCAGCAGCTTAGGACCCGCCATTTACGAGCAGTACTTC,CASSLGPAIYEQYF
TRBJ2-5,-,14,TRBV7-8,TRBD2,TGTGCCAGCAGCCAGGGACTAGCGGGGGAGACCCAGTACTTC,CASSQGLAGETQYF
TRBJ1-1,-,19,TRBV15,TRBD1,TGTGCCACCAGCAGAGATCGGGGTGGTCGGAACAGGGGGAACACTGAAGCTTTCTTT,CATSRDRGGRNRGNTEAFF
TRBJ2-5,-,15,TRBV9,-,TGTGCCAGCAGCGTAGTTGGGGGGCCGGCGGAGACCCAGTACTTC,CASSVVGGPAETQYF
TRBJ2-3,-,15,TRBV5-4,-,TGTGCCAGCAACCTAAAGCGGGCTTCCACAGATACGCAGTATTTT,CASNLKRASTDTQYF
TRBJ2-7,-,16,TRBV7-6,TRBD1,TGTGCCAGCAGCTTAGGTCCCCAGGGGGCGGCGAGGGAGCAGTACTTC,CASSLGPQGAAREQYF
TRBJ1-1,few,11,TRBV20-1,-,TGCAGTGCTCCTCGGGGCACTGAAGCTTTCTTT,CSAPRGTEAFF
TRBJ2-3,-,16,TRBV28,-,TGTGCCAGCAGTTTATCCGGCAAATTCTACACAGATACGCAGTATTTT,CASSLSGKFYTDTQYF